The clone carrying this T cell receptor beta chain was counted a few times. Its antigen remains unidentified. The data originate from a study of T cell repertoires in cytomegalovirus infection. Study overall: TCR beta signatures that were public indicated CMV infection and matching HLA type.

TCRdb processed the reads anew with MiXCR; each CDR3 protein has one entry. The table records about 340,000 distinct CDR3 sequences, about 27% of them present only once. After removal of 6 bases from V and 2 bases from J, the junction contained 11 bases not matched to a gene. This CDR3 region has 17 residues. This chain connects TRBV12-3 or TRBV12-4 to TRBJ2-1; TRBD2 agrees at 9 bases. Sequencing was performed on cultured PBMCs, taken from culture after CMV antigen stimulation. This sequence originates from a human donor in good health (CMV status not recorded). Some clones in this sample may be carry-over from other donors' samples. CDR3 nucleotide sequence: TGTGCCAGCAGCCCTAATGGGGGCGGGAGGGCCTACAATGAGCAGTTCTTC. It translates to CASSPNGGGRAYNEQFF.